The entry that follows covers one TCR beta chain sequence. TCRdb re-derived calls from the 5' RACE reads in MiXCR, one entry per CDR3 protein. The sample has some 64,000 distinct CDR3 sequences; 22% are singletons. This CDR3 region has 13 residues. Germline V lookup: CDR1 SGHRS, CDR2 YFSETQ. V lost 8 bases and J lost 8, with 14 bases in between. What was sequenced was memory CD4+ T cells sorted from a lymph node. The subset: memory CD4+ T cells, CD4+CD45RO+CD25-. The origin of this receptor is a female donor with breast cancer. The chain is built from TRBV5-1 and TRBJ1-6, with a tentative D call TRBD1 (5 bases). The CDR3 nucleotides read TGCGCCAGTAGGCGGACACCTGATTCACCCCTCCACTTT. This sequence encodes CASRRTPDSPLHF.